The source of this T cell receptor beta chain is a study of shared clonotypes between healthy human individuals. Sequencing used immunoSEQ multiplex PCR; TCRdb keeps in-frame clones, though not all of them. The sample shows under 1,100,000 clones, 75% of them seen only once. V lost 4 bases and J lost 8; bases outside the gene matches: 10. The length of the CDR3 is 15 residues. The germline V gene encodes CDR1 SGHRS and CDR2 YFSETQ. The source material was memory CD4+ T cells sorted from blood. Described subset: CD45RA-negative fraction. The chain has TRBV5-1 and TRBJ1-2; 11 bases map to TRBD1. This receptor was obtained from a man aged 18 to 30 in good health. The CDR3 region is CASSPSTGTGGGYTF. DNA of the CDR3: TGCGCCAGCAGCCCGTCTACCGGGACAGGGGGAGGCTACACCTTC. The full variable domain, with the rest looked up from reference TRBV5-1 and TRBJ1-2, is KAGVTQTPRYLIKTRGQQVTLSCSPISGHRSVSWYQQTPGQGLQFLFEYFSETQRNKGNFPGRFSGRQFSNSRSEMNVSTLELGDSALYLCASSPSTGTGGGYTFGSGTRLTVV.